These 30 T cell receptor beta chains were sequenced from one sample in a study of low-dose radiotherapy and immunotherapy resistance in tumors. As for time point: before trial treatment. Priming of first-strand cDNA relied on TRAV- and TRBV-specific primers (covering alpha and beta chains). Amplification of TCRs used a constant-region primer and V-primer adapter for roughly 20 PCR cycles. MiXCR, applied by TCRdb to the reads, yields one record per CDR3 protein. The sample lists tens of thousands of distinct CDR3 sequences, roughly 30% occurring once. The material was PBMCs, obtained before treatment. Every receptor here comes from a female donor with ovarian cancer.

In its sample, this clonotype was seen many times. The chain links TRBV3-1 to TRBJ2-2, with 14 bases that match TRBD2. CDR3 length: 16 amino acids. V lost 4 bases to trimming and J lost 4 bases; unmatched junction nucleotides: 2. Germline loops: CDR1 LGHDT, CDR2 YNNKEL (reference sequence). The CDR3: CASSRTSGRPTGELFF. For the CDR3, the DNA is TGTGCCAGCAGCCGGACTAGCGGGAGGCCCACCGGGGAGCTGTTTTTT.

This clonotype was seen many times. V is TRBV6-5 and J is TRBJ1-3; D gene unclear. The CDR3 runs to 16 residues. V gave up 0 bases and J gave up 0 bases, with 9 bases separating them. Germline CDR1 MNHEY, CDR2 SVGAGI. This CDR3 is CASSYSGASSGNTIYF. CDR3 nucleotides: TGTGCCAGCAGTTACTCGGGAGCTAGCTCTGGAAACACCATATATTTT.

This clonotype was found once. The chain couples TRBV7-2 to TRBJ2-7; either TRBD1 or TRBD2 may fit D (6 bases each). The germline gives CDR1 SGHTA, CDR2 FQGNSA. The CDR3 covers 17 residues. V was clipped by 4 bases and J by 0 bases, with 19 bases between them. CDR3 sequence (DNA): TGTGCCAGCAGCTCCGGGACCCACTGGGGGGCCTCCTACGAGCAGTACTTC. Protein product: CASSSGTHWGASYEQYF.

This chain uses TRBV9 with TRBJ2-3; TRBD2 agrees at 7 bases. CDR3 length: 17 residues. Germline trimming cut 0 bases from V and 5 bases from J; bases unmatched to any gene: 12. The germline V gene has CDR1 SGDLS and CDR2 YYNGEE. CDR3 DNA: TGTGCCAGCAGCGTAGTTGGCGGGGGTTCCTTCGGAGATACGCAGTATTTT. Its translation is CASSVVGGGSFGDTQYF.

This chain links TRBV5-4 with TRBJ2-1; 8 nucleotides line up with TRBD2. The CDR3 is 14 amino acids. J lost 9 bases, V lost 4 bases, and 9 bases had no gene match. CDR1 SGHNT and CDR2 YYREEE come from the germline V gene (reference sequence). The CDR3: CASSTLQRETEQFF. CDR3 DNA: TGTGCCAGCAGCACCCTCCAGCGGGAGACTGAGCAGTTCTTC.

This chain joins TRBV11-2 and TRBJ2-3, with 12 bases lining up with TRBD2. CDR3 length equals 18 residues. Trimming took 5 bases from V and 1 from J; bases not matched to a gene: 10. Germline loops: CDR1 SGHAT, CDR2 FQNNGV. DNA for the CDR3: TGTGCCAGCAGCGCGACTAGCGGGAGAGGTGGGGGCACAGATACGCAGTATTTT. Translating it yields CASSATSGRGGGTDTQYF.

At least ten counts were recorded for this clonotype. V and J are TRBV12-3 or TRBV12-4 and TRBJ2-2, with D perhaps assigned TRBD1 or TRBD2 (5 bases each). The CDR3 is made up of 16 amino acids. Trimming pared 5 bases from V and 6 bases from J, leaving 19 bases between. The CDR3 loop is CASSPWGTGSAGELFF. The CDR3 coding sequence is TGTGCCAGCAGTCCTTGGGGGACGGGGAGCGCCGGGGAGCTGTTTTTT.

This clonotype was recorded many times. The chain employs TRBV5-1 and TRBJ2-1, with D perhaps being TRBD1 or TRBD2 (5 bases each). The CDR3 contains 14 residues. The germline V gene has CDR1 SGHRS and CDR2 YFSETQ. V was cut by 0 bases and J by 10 bases, with 14 bases left in between. Written as DNA, the CDR3 is TGCGCCAGCAGCTTGGCTCAGGGACCCTACGAGCAGTTCTTC. This gives the protein CASSLAQGPYEQFF.

This clonotype was found a few times. The V call is TRBV6-2 or TRBV6-3, the J call TRBJ2-3, with TRBD2 matching over 11 bases. Germline trimming cut 5 bases from V and 4 bases from J; bases unmatched to any gene: 5. The CDR3 has 15 residues. Germline-derived CDR1 and CDR2 are MNHEY and SVGEGT. This chain's CDR3 is CASSEVSGGADTQYF. The DNA of the CDR3 is TGTGCCAGCAGTGAGGTTAGCGGGGGGGCAGATACGCAGTATTTT.

The J gene is TRBJ1-1, the V gene TRBV4-3, with a weak D call TRBD1 (6 bases). The length of the CDR3 is 14 residues. V lost 1 base to trimming and J lost 3 bases, with 9 bases between them. From germline, CDR1 is LGHNA and CDR2 YSLEER. CDR3 DNA sequence: TGCGCCAGCAGCCAAGCGGGGGGCCACACTGAAGCTTTCTTT. Translating gives CASSQAGGHTEAFF.

This clonotype was seen ten or more times. This rearrangement joins TRBV6-2 or TRBV6-3 to TRBJ2-1; TRBD2 aligns across 7 bases. The J segment lost 5 bases and the V segment lost 0 bases, leaving 10 bases of the junction unmatched. Germline V gene sequence: CDR1 MNHEY, CDR2 SVGEGT. The CDR3 is made up of 17 amino acids. For the CDR3, the DNA is TGTGCCAGCAGTTACTCGAGCGGCGGGAGTGCCGACAATGAGCAGTTCTTC. The encoded protein is CASSYSSGGSADNEQFF.

This clonotype was found a few times. This chain links TRBV20-1 with TRBJ1-5; no clear D. Germline V CDR1 and CDR2: DFQATT, SNEGSKA (reference sequence). The V end lost 1 base, the J end lost 3 bases, and 10 bases lay between the germline ends. The CDR3 is 14 residues long. DNA for the CDR3: TGCAGTGCTAGAGCGTTGGCCGACAATCAGCCCCAGCATTTT. It encodes CSARALADNQPQHF.

There are many counts of this clonotype. The rearrangement joins TRBV6-6 to TRBJ2-3, with D perhaps matching TRBD2 (6 bases). The CDR3 consists of 15 residues. Trimming left V 6 bases short and J 3 bases short, with 16 bases between. Per germline, CDR1 MNHNY and CDR2 SVGAGI (reference sequence). The CDR3 sequence: CASSRGGARTDTQYF. CDR3 in DNA: TGTGCCAGCAGCCGTGGCGGGGCCAGGACAGATACGCAGTATTTT.

The table lists this clonotype with many counts. This chain joins TRBV30 and TRBJ2-1, with 14 bases identical to TRBD2. J gave up 8 bases and V 1 base, and 16 bases lay outside the gene matches. This CDR3 spans 19 amino acids. The germline CDR1 and CDR2 sequences are GTSNPN and SVGIG (reference sequence). The DNA for the CDR3 is TGTGCCTGGAGTGCAAATTCGAGGACTAGCGGGAGGCTTGGCGATGAGCAGTTCTTC. Its translation: CAWSANSRTSGRLGDEQFF.

The sample holds many counts of this clonotype. The CDR3 sequence: CASSPLVRHTDTQYF. The DNA of the CDR3 is TGTGCCAGCAGCCCCCTCGTTCGCCACACAGATACGCAGTATTTT. The V and J genes are TRBV11-2 and TRBJ2-3; D is undetermined. The germline V gene encodes CDR1 SGHAT and CDR2 FQNNGV. CDR3 length: 15 residues. V was clipped by 5 bases and J by 2 bases, with 14 bases between them.

The gene calls are TRBV5-1 and TRBJ2-2, with 7 nucleotides matching TRBD1. V lost 4 bases, J lost 3 bases, and 6 bases stayed unmatched. Germline values: CDR1 SGHRS, CDR2 YFSETQ. This CDR3 has 15 residues. The CDR3 nucleotides are TGCGCCAGCAGCCTACAGGGGCCCGACACCGGGGAGCTGTTTTTT. Translating gives CASSLQGPDTGELFF.

This clonotype appeared a few times. The chain joins TRBV7-2 to TRBJ2-2; 10 nucleotides match TRBD2. The germline V gene has CDR1 SGHTA and CDR2 FQGNSA. CDR3 length: 15 amino acids. Germline trimming cut 2 bases from V and 3 bases from J; bases unmatched to any gene: 0. CDR3 sequence (DNA): TGTGCCAGCAGCTTACTAGCGGGAGACACCGGGGAGCTGTTTTTT. Protein: CASSLLAGDTGELFF.

This clonotype was detected ten times or more. The chain recombines TRBV5-1 with TRBJ2-7, with D possibly matching TRBD1 (5 bases). Germline assignment: CDR1 SGHRS and CDR2 YFSETQ. Deletions cut 4 bases from V and 2 bases from J, with 16 bases between. CDR3 length equals 15 residues. This CDR3 reads CASSPRPSDTYEQYF. The CDR3, as DNA: TGCGCCAGCAGCCCCAGGCCATCGGACACCTACGAGCAGTACTTC.

This clonotype has a count of ten or more. The V and J genes are TRBV2 and TRBJ2-1; D possibly matches TRBD1 or TRBD2 (5 bases each). V was shortened by 3 bases and J by 0 bases, with 12 bases between the two germline ends. Looked up from germline, CDR1 is SNHLY and CDR2 is FYNNEI. The CDR3 runs to 16 residues. The CDR3 coding sequence is TGTGCCAGCAGTGAGCGTGGGGGTAGCTCCTACAATGAGCAGTTCTTC. This translates into CASSERGGSSYNEQFF.

About this clonotype itself: One end of the junction is discordant with germline, which a read error may explain. The rearrangement uses TRBV11-2 and TRBJ2-5; D not resolved. The CDR3 runs 14 residues. CDR1 is SGHAT, CDR2 FQNNGV, per germline. CDR3 nucleotide sequence: TGTGCGAGCAGCTTAGAACGGCCTAAAGAGACCCAGTACTTC. Protein: CASSLERPKETQYF.

In this sample, this clonotype turned up many times. This chain links TRBV3-1 with TRBJ2-1; TRBD2 aligns across 9 bases. The germline V gene encodes CDR1 LGHDT and CDR2 YNNKEL (reference sequence). The CDR3 covers 15 residues. The ends lost 4 bases at V and 4 bases at J; junction bases unmatched: 5. The DNA of the CDR3 is TGTGCCAGCAGCCTAGCGGGGGAGGGATACAATGAGCAGTTCTTC. Residues: CASSLAGEGYNEQFF.

This clonotype has ten or more counts. This chain connects TRBV29-1 to TRBJ1-6, with a weak D call TRBD1 (5 bases). Germline V gene lookup returns CDR1 SQVTM and CDR2 ANQGSEA. This CDR3 contains 14 residues. Deletions cut 7 bases from V and 10 bases from J, with 20 bases between. Here the CDR3 DNA reads TGCAGCGCCCAAATGGGCGGAGGGGACTCACCCCTCCACTTT. Residues: CSAQMGGGDSPLHF.

This clonotype was observed a handful of times. V gene TRBV9 combines with J gene TRBJ2-3, with TRBD1 as a possible D gene (5 bases). V lost 2 bases to trimming and J lost 2 bases, with 12 bases between them. Looked up from germline, CDR1 is SGDLS and CDR2 is YYNGEE. The length of the CDR3 is 15 residues. The CDR3 nucleotides read TGTGCCAGCAGCGTCCTTGGGGCGGACACAGATACGCAGTATTTT. It codes for CASSVLGADTDTQYF.

This chain uses TRBV4-3 with TRBJ2-5; D gene ambiguous. The CDR3 totals 13 residues. The V gene's germline CDR1 is LGHNA and CDR2 YSLEER. V was clipped by 0 bases and J by 6 bases, with 8 bases between them. This CDR3 reads CASSQDEVKTQYF. The CDR3 nucleotides are TGCGCCAGCAGCCAAGATGAAGTAAAGACCCAGTACTTC.

The chain joins TRBV2 to TRBJ1-2; D is perhaps TRBD1 (5 bases). V lost 9 bases and J 5 bases, leaving 19 bases between the germline ends. CDR1 SNHLY and CDR2 FYNNEI come from the germline V gene. The CDR3 has 14 amino acids. In nucleotides, the CDR3 is TGTGCCAGTTTAGTAGATCAGGGATTATATGGCTACACCTTC. This sequence encodes CASLVDQGLYGYTF. Variable domain in full (rest from reference TRBV2 and TRBJ1-2): EPEVTQTPSHQVTQMGQEVILRCVPISNHLYFYWYRQILGQKVEFLVSFYNNEISEKSEIFDDQFSVERPDGSNFTLKIRSTKLEDSAMYFCASLVDQGLYGYTFGSGTRLTVV.

The chain has TRBV28 and TRBJ2-5, with a possible D match to TRBD2 (5 bases). The CDR3 runs to 12 residues. The germline V and J ends were trimmed by 9 bases and 2 bases, with 10 bases remaining between them. The germline gives CDR1 MDHEN, CDR2 SYDVKM. The CDR3 loop is CASQTTQETQYF. DNA of the CDR3: TGTGCCAGTCAGACTACACAAGAGACCCAGTACTTC.

V is TRBV6-5 and J is TRBJ1-1; the match to TRBD1 covers 10 bases. The CDR3 totals 14 residues. With V trimmed by 5 bases and J by 4 bases, 4 bases remained unmatched. The germline gives CDR1 MNHEY, CDR2 SVGAGI. CDR3 bases: TGTGCCAGCAGTCACCGGGACAGGGGCACTGAAGCTTTCTTT. It is translated as CASSHRDRGTEAFF.

This clonotype was found many times. The rearrangement uses TRBV10-3 and TRBJ1-1; possibly TRBD1 for D (5 bases). The CDR3 extends over 14 amino acids. Trimming took 2 bases from V and 6 from J, leaving 13 bases between them. Germline lookup yields CDR1 ENHRY and CDR2 SYGVKD. CDR3 protein: CAISEKGGVAEAFF. CDR3 in DNA: TGTGCCATCAGTGAGAAAGGAGGGGTTGCTGAAGCTTTCTTT.

This clonotype has just a few counts. This chain connects TRBV14 to TRBJ2-7; no reliable D call. This CDR3 has 13 residues. V dropped 0 bases and J dropped 7 bases, with 10 bases sitting between them. CDR1 and CDR2 (germline): SGHDN, FVKESK. CDR3 bases: TGTGCCAGCAGCCAAGATAGTTTGTCGGAGCAGTACTTC. Protein: CASSQDSLSEQYF.

This clonotype has a count of ten or more. The chain links TRBV27 to TRBJ2-6; D uncertain. This CDR3 spans 14 amino acids. CDR1 and CDR2 (germline): MNHEY, SMNVEV (reference sequence). V shed 3 bases and J shed 2 bases, with 5 bases lying between them. CDR3 sequence reads: CASSFAAGANVLTF. The CDR3 coding sequence is TGTGCCAGCAGTTTTGCAGCTGGGGCCAACGTCCTGACTTTC.